The 23 T cell receptor beta chains below all came from one sample that was sequenced in a study of T-cell reconstitution after alpha-beta-depleted transplantation in children. As it was prepared, the TCRbeta library received unique molecular identifiers. In TCRdb, the PCR reads were re-called with MiXCR into one record per CDR3 protein. This table holds 200,000 or so distinct CDR3 sequences, about 6% found once. The material sequenced was PBMCs, taken before TCRalphabeta/CD19-depleted stem cell transplant. All receptors come from a girl less than two years old with combined immunodeficiency, due to receive a stem cell transplant.

This clonotype was counted at least ten times. The V gene is TRBV4-3, the J gene TRBJ2-5; D unresolved. CDR3 length: 15 amino acids. V lost 0 bases and J 1 base, leaving 9 bases between the germline ends. Germline CDR1 LGHNA, CDR2 YSLEER. The CDR3 is CASSQDLGFQETQYF. The CDR3 DNA sequence: TGCGCCAGCAGCCAAGATTTGGGATTCCAAGAGACCCAGTACTTC.

This clonotype was picked up many times. The chain uses TRBV7-2 and TRBJ2-5, with D hard to call. The V end lost 5 bases, the J end lost 0 bases, and 7 bases lay between the germline ends. Germline V CDR1 and CDR2: SGHTA, FQGNSA. The length of the CDR3 is 13 residues. CDR3 protein: CASSPLYQETQYF. The CDR3 DNA sequence: TGTGCCAGCAGCCCCTTGTACCAAGAGACCCAGTACTTC.

This clonotype has just a few counts. The gene calls are TRBV7-6 and TRBJ2-1; no reliable D call. The CDR3 contains 12 residues. V lost 1 base and J 3 bases, leaving 1 base between the germline ends. Germline V gives CDR1 SGHVS, CDR2 FNYEAQ. As DNA, the CDR3 is TGTGCCAGCAGCTTAGACTACAATGAGCAGTTCTTC. This encodes CASSLDYNEQFF.

In its sample, this clonotype was seen many times. V usage is TRBV14 and J usage is TRBJ2-1; 8 bases are shared with TRBD1. The CDR3 has 15 residues. V lost 6 bases to trimming and J lost 8 bases; unmatched junction nucleotides: 12. The germline V gene encodes CDR1 SGHDN and CDR2 FVKESK. The CDR3 protein is CASSRNRGAGDEQFF. CDR3 DNA sequence: TGTGCCAGCAGTCGAAACAGGGGGGCAGGCGATGAGCAGTTCTTC.

The sample holds many counts of this clonotype. The V and J genes are TRBV6-2 or TRBV6-3 and TRBJ1-1, with no clear D. This CDR3 comprises 15 residues. Germline CDR1 reads MNHEY; CDR2 reads SVGEGT. V lost 0 bases to trimming and J lost 5 bases, with 13 bases between them. The CDR3 nucleotides read TGTGCCAGCAGTTACTCGGGGTCGGGTAAGACTGAAGCTTTCTTT. Encoded protein: CASSYSGSGKTEAFF.

The chain carries TRBV7-8 and TRBJ1-1; tentatively, D is TRBD1 (6 bases). The CDR3 loop spans 15 amino acids. Germline values: CDR1 SGHVS, CDR2 FQNEAQ. The germline V and J ends were trimmed by 0 bases and 1 base, with 9 bases remaining between them. As DNA, the CDR3 is TGTGCCAGCAGCTTAGCGGAGGGGGGGAACACTGAAGCTTTCTTT. It encodes CASSLAEGGNTEAFF.

This clonotype was observed many times. CDR3 region: CSVEEADSNEQYF. CDR3 nucleotide sequence: TGCAGCGTTGAAGAGGCAGACAGCAACGAGCAGTACTTC. This chain links TRBV29-1 with TRBJ2-7; D is possibly TRBD1 (5 bases). The CDR3 spans 13 residues. Germline lookup yields CDR1 SQVTM and CDR2 ANQGSEA. With 0 bases removed from V and 5 bases from J, the gap between germline ends came to 11 bases.

This clonotype was seen ten or more times. V usage is TRBV2 and J usage is TRBJ2-2, with no clear D. The CDR3 extends over 12 amino acids. The V end lost 8 bases, the J end lost 2 bases, and 6 bases lay between the germline ends. The V gene's germline CDR1 is SNHLY and CDR2 FYNNEI. For the CDR3, the DNA is TGTGCCAGCTTTGGTAACACCGGGGAGCTGTTTTTT. This encodes CASFGNTGELFF. Using reference TRBV2 and TRBJ2-2 for the parts outside the CDR3, the full variable domain is EPEVTQTPSHQVTQMGQEVILRCVPISNHLYFYWYRQILGQKVEFLVSFYNNEISEKSEIFDDQFSVERPDGSNFTLKIRSTKLEDSAMYFCASFGNTGELFFGEGSRLTVL.

The J gene is TRBJ2-7, the V gene TRBV15, with D possibly matching TRBD2 (6 bases). V lost 3 bases to trimming and J lost 0 bases, with 21 bases between them. The CDR3 has 18 amino acids. Germline loops: CDR1 LNHNV, CDR2 YYDKDF (reference sequence). CDR3 protein: CATSSRQTPGLISYEQYF. Written as DNA, the CDR3 is TGTGCCACCAGCAGCCGCCAAACTCCGGGACTCATCTCCTACGAGCAGTACTTC.

This clonotype was detected many times. The rearrangement links TRBV28 to TRBJ2-7; 7 nucleotides match TRBD1. Germline trimming cut 1 base from V and 2 bases from J; bases unmatched to any gene: 5. CDR3 size: 15 residues. CDR1 and CDR2 (germline): MDHEN, SYDVKM. The CDR3 DNA is TGTGCCAGCAGTTTATATCCGGGACAGACCTACGAGCAGTACTTC. It specifies CASSLYPGQTYEQYF.

This clonotype was seen many times. The chain couples TRBV3-1 to TRBJ2-3; D perhaps matches TRBD2 (5 bases). This CDR3 has 14 residues. V was clipped by 10 bases and J by 4 bases, with 18 bases between them. Looked up from germline, CDR1 is LGHDT and CDR2 is YNNKEL (reference sequence). CDR3 region: CATSPGAASDTQYF. The CDR3 DNA is TGTGCCACGAGCCCTGGAGCGGCCTCAGATACGCAGTATTTT.

As concerns this clonotype: A much larger clone differs from this one at a single base, so this may be a read error. The chain couples TRBV3-1 to TRBJ2-1; 9 nucleotides align to TRBD2. Germline CDR1 and CDR2: LGHDT and YNNKEL (reference sequence). This CDR3 region has 16 residues. CDR3 region: CVSSQGAGGREDEQFF. CDR3 nucleotides: TGTGTCAGCAGCCAAGGCGCGGGAGGGAGGGAAGATGAGCAGTTCTTC.

This clonotype showed up many times. V is TRBV20-1 and J is TRBJ1-1; maybe TRBD1 (5 bases). V lost 6 bases, J lost 5 bases, and 10 bases lay in between. The CDR3 is 11 amino acids. Germline loops: CDR1 DFQATT, CDR2 SNEGSKA (reference sequence). CDR3 in amino acids: CSANQGTEAFF. CDR3 bases: TGCAGTGCCAACCAGGGTACTGAAGCTTTCTTT.

This clonotype has a count of ten or more. The genes are TRBV24-1 and TRBJ1-2; D is perhaps TRBD1 (5 bases). V was trimmed by 3 bases and J by 5 bases, leaving 6 bases between them. CDR3 length: 12 residues. Germline CDR1 KGHDR, CDR2 SFDVKD. The CDR3 here is CATSDRGYGYTF. The CDR3 coding sequence is TGTGCCACCAGTGATAGGGGATATGGCTACACCTTC.

This clonotype was seen more than once but under ten times. The V gene is TRBV20-1, the J gene TRBJ2-7; D ambiguous. The CDR3 contains 15 residues. Germline-derived CDR1 and CDR2 are DFQATT and SNEGSKA (reference sequence). Trimming pared 1 base from V and 4 bases from J, leaving 17 bases between. Here the CDR3 DNA reads TGCAGTGCTAGAGCGCGTACCTCTGGACGGTACGAGCAGTACTTC. This gives the protein CSARARTSGRYEQYF.

This clonotype was counted many times. The chain joins TRBV13 to TRBJ2-5; 12 bases fit TRBD2. V trimming: 0 bases; J trimming: 5 bases; junction bases outside the gene matches: 7. The CDR3 contains 17 residues. CDR1 and CDR2 (germline): PRHDT, FYEKMQ (reference sequence). Here the CDR3 reads CASSLGLAGGMLETQYF. Here the CDR3 DNA reads TGTGCCAGCAGCTTAGGCCTAGCGGGAGGGATGTTGGAGACCCAGTACTTC. Using reference TRBV13 and TRBJ2-5 for the parts outside the CDR3, the full variable domain is AAGVIQSPRHLIKEKRETATLKCYPIPRHDTVYWYQQGPGQDPQFLISFYEKMQSDKGSIPDRFSAQQFSDYHSELNMSSLELGDSALYFCASSLGLAGGMLETQYFGPGTRLLVL.

This clonotype was seen repeatedly, ten times or more. J is TRBJ2-7 and V is TRBV12-5, with a weak D call TRBD1 (5 bases). CDR1 and CDR2 (germline): LGHNT, FRNRAP. The CDR3 length is 16 residues. Between the trimmed V and J ends, which lost 1 base and 4 bases, there was a span of 17 bases. The chain's CDR3 is CASGLGAQGALYEQYF. CDR3 coding DNA: TGTGCTAGTGGTTTGGGGGCGCAGGGCGCCCTATACGAGCAGTACTTC.

This clonotype was seen many times. DNA of the CDR3: TGTGCCAGCAGTTTAATGCAGGCAGTTGAAAAACTGTTTTTT. Its translation: CASSLMQAVEKLFF. V usage is TRBV28 and J usage is TRBJ1-4; D call uncertain. The germline CDR1 and CDR2 sequences are MDHEN and SYDVKM. CDR3 length: 14 amino acids. The V end lost 2 bases, the J end lost 7 bases, and 11 bases lay between the germline ends.

This clonotype was picked up a small number of times. This chain joins TRBV20-1 and TRBJ2-7, with D perhaps TRBD1 (6 bases). Between the trimmed V and J ends, which lost 6 bases and 4 bases, there was a span of 19 bases. The CDR3 is 14 residues long. Germline CDR1 and CDR2: DFQATT and SNEGSKA (reference sequence). CDR3 in amino acids: CSAFNTGMWYEQYF. CDR3 nucleotides: TGCAGTGCCTTTAATACAGGGATGTGGTACGAGCAGTACTTC.

This clonotype was seen many times. The chain joins TRBV4-2 to TRBJ1-1; D might be TRBD1 (5 bases). The V and J ends lost 1 base and 5 bases respectively, with 14 bases between them. The CDR3 has 15 residues. Germline V gene data show CDR1 as LGHNA and CDR2 as YNFKEQ. The CDR3, as DNA: TGTGCCAGCAGCCAAGCACTGGGGGTAGGGACTGAAGCTTTCTTT. Encoded protein: CASSQALGVGTEAFF.

This clonotype was observed many times. The V and J genes are TRBV12-3 or TRBV12-4 and TRBJ2-5; TRBD2 agrees at 9 bases. The CDR3 is 14 residues long. The junction had 4 bases not matched to a gene; V was cut back by 4 bases and J by 4 bases. The CDR3 reads CASSSAGGLETQYF. The DNA for the CDR3 is TGTGCCAGCAGTTCAGCGGGAGGTCTAGAGACCCAGTACTTC.

In its sample, this clonotype was seen many times. This chain uses TRBV18 with TRBJ2-5; perhaps D is TRBD1 or TRBD2 (5 bases each). V was shortened by 2 bases and J by 1 base, with 17 bases between the two germline ends. Germline V gene lookup returns CDR1 KGHSH and CDR2 LQKENI. The CDR3 has 17 residues. CDR3 protein: CASSPALTGTGQETQYF. The CDR3 nucleotides are TGTGCCAGCTCACCAGCGTTAACGGGGACGGGCCAAGAGACCCAGTACTTC.

This clonotype was seen at least ten times. V is TRBV20-1 and J is TRBJ2-1, with D perhaps matching TRBD1 (6 bases). This CDR3 spans 14 amino acids. Germline CDR1 DFQATT, CDR2 SNEGSKA (reference sequence). Here the CDR3 DNA reads TGCAGGGCCATGGGGGCGAACTCCTACAATGAGCAGTTCTTC. Translating gives CRAMGANSYNEQFF.